The 19 T cell receptor beta chains reported below all come from one sample, sequenced in a study of blood T cell repertoires in COVID-19. Using immunoSEQ multiplex PCR, the repertoire was profiled, and TCRdb retains in-frame clones only, with some absent. The sample includes roughly 63,000 clones, 89% of them seen just once. Sequencing used peripheral blood. The receptors here all came from a man aged 45-65 years with active COVID-19.

V gene TRBV6-6 combines with J gene TRBJ1-1; 8 bases map to TRBD1. The V gene end was trimmed by 5 bases and the J gene end by 7 bases; junction bases not matched to a gene: 6. The germline CDR1 and CDR2 sequences are MNHNY and SVGAGI (reference sequence). The CDR3 extends over 13 amino acids. This CDR3 is CASSAGQGGEAFF. For the CDR3, the DNA is TGTGCCAGCAGTGCCGGACAGGGAGGTGAAGCTTTCTTT.

This chain links TRBV15 with TRBJ2-1, with TRBD1 as a possible D gene (5 bases). Germline loops: CDR1 LNHNV, CDR2 YYDKDF (reference sequence). Trimming took 7 bases from V and 0 from J, leaving 10 bases between them. The CDR3 spans 14 residues. This CDR3 is CATKVDSSYNEQFF. The CDR3 bases are TGTGCCACCAAAGTCGACAGCTCCTACAATGAGCAGTTCTTC.

The chain joins TRBV3-1 (or the pseudogene TRBV3-2) to TRBJ2-1; 9 bases match TRBD2. The CDR3 loop spans 16 amino acids. Trimming at V came to 1 base and at J to 2 bases, leaving 3 bases not matched to a gene. Per the germline V gene, CDR1 is LGHDT and CDR2 is YNNKEL (reference sequence). The CDR3, as DNA: TGTGCCAGCAGCCAAGCCGGCGGGGGGGCCTACAATGAGCAGTTCTTC. It encodes CASSQAGGGAYNEQFF.

This chain connects TRBV27 to TRBJ1-6, with 10 bases identical to TRBD1. This CDR3 is 16 amino acids long. Trimming cost V 2 bases and J 7 bases; bases outside gene matches: 5. Looked up from germline, CDR1 is MNHEY and CDR2 is SMNVEV (reference sequence). The CDR3 nucleotides are TGTGCCAGCAGTTTAGGGACAGGGGTAGGGAATTCACCCCTCCACTTT. This translates into CASSLGTGVGNSPLHF.

V usage is TRBV20-1 and J usage is TRBJ2-6; D ambiguous. The germline V gene has CDR1 DFQATT and CDR2 SNEGSKA (reference sequence). The CDR3 runs 16 residues. Trimming took off 5 bases at V and 0 bases at J, with 14 bases between the two ends. CDR3 in DNA: TGCAGTGCTGGTGGAGAGGTCGGCTCTGGGGCCAACGTCCTGACTTTC. Its protein product is CSAGGEVGSGANVLTF.

This chain connects TRBV5-1 to TRBJ2-3; the D is unclear. Trimming shortened V by 4 bases and J by 0 bases, and 9 bases separated the two germline ends. Germline assignment: CDR1 SGHRS and CDR2 YFSETQ. CDR3 size: 14 residues. Here the CDR3 reads CASSRAKSTDTQYF. CDR3 sequence (DNA): TGCGCCAGCAGCCGAGCTAAAAGCACAGATACGCAGTATTTT.

The rearrangement joins TRBV29-1 to TRBJ2-1; D remains ambiguous. The germline CDR1 and CDR2 sequences are SQVTM and ANQGSEA. Trimming took 1 base from V and 7 from J, leaving 8 bases between them. The CDR3 runs to 12 residues. Written as DNA, the CDR3 is TGCAGCGTTGAAGCGATCTATAATGAGCAGTTCTTC. Its protein product is CSVEAIYNEQFF.

The gene calls are TRBV5-8 and TRBJ1-2, with 8 bases lining up with TRBD1. CDR3 size: 18 residues. Germline values: CDR1 SGHTS, CDR2 YDEGEE. The junction had 12 bases not matched to a gene; V was cut back by 0 bases and J by 2 bases. CDR3 nucleotides: TGTGCCAGCAGCTTGGAAGGGGGGTGGACAGGGATCAACTATGGCTACACCTTC. This gives the protein CASSLEGGWTGINYGYTF.

The V call is TRBV15, the J call TRBJ2-7, with D possibly TRBD1 on 5 matching bases. Looked up from germline, CDR1 is LNHNV and CDR2 is YYDKDF (reference sequence). Trimming cost V 1 base and J 3 bases, with 13 bases left between them. CDR3 length: 15 amino acids. The CDR3 nucleotides read TGTGCCACCAGCAGAGCGCAGGGTTGGGACTACGAGCAGTACTTC. Encoded protein: CATSRAQGWDYEQYF.

The chain links TRBV2 to TRBJ2-1, with 8 positions matching TRBD1. Germline CDR1 reads SNHLY; CDR2 reads FYNNEI. The length of the CDR3 is 12 residues. V dropped 6 bases and J dropped 9; count of bases not matched to a gene: 4. The CDR3 protein is CASRDRAGEQFF. In nucleotides, the CDR3 is TGTGCCAGCAGGGACAGGGCGGGTGAGCAGTTCTTC.

This chain uses TRBV7-9 with TRBJ2-7, with 7 nucleotides matching TRBD1. Trimming at V came to 1 base and at J to 2 bases, leaving 5 bases not matched to a gene. CDR3 length: 15 residues. Germline CDR1 is SEHNR and CDR2 is FQNEAQ (reference sequence). In nucleotides, the CDR3 is TGTGCCAGCAGCTTAGTCGGACAGGAGGCCTACGAGCAGTACTTC. Its translation: CASSLVGQEAYEQYF.

The V and J genes are TRBV20-1 and TRBJ2-1; tentatively, D is TRBD1 (5 bases). Germline CDR1 is DFQATT and CDR2 is SNEGSKA (reference sequence). The CDR3 runs 11 residues. For the CDR3, the DNA is TGCAGCGCCGACAGAAACAATGAGCAGTTCTTC. Protein product: CSADRNNEQFF.

This clone was detected a few times. Here the CDR3 reads CASSPIQGRSNSPLHF. CDR3 DNA: TGTGCCAGCAGCCCCATCCAGGGTAGGAGTAATTCACCCCTCCACTTT. V usage is TRBV7-2 and J usage is TRBJ1-6; D might be TRBD1 (5 bases). Germline V CDR1 and CDR2: SGHTA, FQGNSA. The CDR3 extends over 16 amino acids. V was shortened by 5 bases and J by 6 bases, with 17 bases between the two germline ends.

J is TRBJ2-1 and V is TRBV5-1, with unresolved D. There are 14 residues in the CDR3. Germline V CDR1 and CDR2: SGHRS, YFSETQ. V lost 1 base, J lost 5 bases, and 10 bases lay in between. In DNA, the CDR3 is TGCGCCAGCAGCTTGATAAACTCTAACAATGAGCAGTTCTTC. Translating it yields CASSLINSNNEQFF.

The CDR3 sequence: CASSLGQGYNSPLHF. The CDR3 coding sequence is TGTGCCAGCAGCCTGGGACAGGGGTATAATTCACCCCTCCACTTT. V and J are TRBV2 and TRBJ1-6; TRBD1 aligns across 10 bases. The CDR3 covers 15 residues. The germline V gene has CDR1 SNHLY and CDR2 FYNNEI. J lost 4 bases, V lost 6 bases, and 3 bases had no gene match.

This clone was picked up one time. This chain joins TRBV7-6 and TRBJ2-7; 14 bases map to TRBD2. The junction had 10 bases not matched to a gene; V was cut back by 4 bases and J by 5 bases. Germline CDR1 is SGHVS and CDR2 is FNYEAQ. The CDR3 spans 17 residues. CDR3 nucleotide sequence: TGTGCCAGCAGCTCCGAGACTAGCGGGGGGGCCTTACACGAGCAGTACTTC. It specifies CASSSETSGGALHEQYF.

The chain couples TRBV7-9 to TRBJ1-3, with unresolved D. V lost 5 bases and J lost 7, with 9 bases in between. Germline CDR1 SEHNR, CDR2 FQNEAQ (reference sequence). The CDR3 spans 12 residues. CDR3: CASSPRWNTIYF. CDR3 nucleotides: TGTGCCAGCAGCCCTAGGTGGAACACCATATATTTT.

The chain couples TRBV3-1 (or the pseudogene TRBV3-2) to TRBJ2-7, with TRBD1 matching over 7 bases. V trimming: 6 bases; J trimming: 5 bases; junction bases outside the gene matches: 13. Germline assignment: CDR1 LGHDT and CDR2 YNNKEL (reference sequence). The CDR3 has 15 amino acids. The CDR3 here is CASSPGGRGTNEQYF. CDR3 sequence (DNA): TGTGCCAGCAGTCCGGGTGGCAGGGGGACCAACGAGCAGTACTTC.

The chain combines TRBV15 with TRBJ1-1; possibly TRBD1 for D (5 bases). The V gene lost 0 bases and the J gene lost 4 bases, with 9 bases spanning the gap. This CDR3 is built from 14 residues. Germline V gene data show CDR1 as LNHNV and CDR2 as YYDKDF (reference sequence). The CDR3 coding sequence is TGTGCCACCAGCAGAGATACCGGGGGCACTGAAGCTTTCTTT. This gives the protein CATSRDTGGTEAFF. The whole variable domain, filled in from reference TRBV15 and TRBJ1-1, reads DAMVIQNPRYQVTQFGKPVTLSCSQTLNHNVMYWYQQKSSQAPKLLFHYYDKDFNNEADTPDNFQSRRPNTSFCFLDIRSPGLGDTAMYLCATSRDTGGTEAFFGQGTRLTVV.